What follows is one T cell receptor (beta chain) and its context. Its antigen is not known. The PCR employed 60 Vbeta primers together with 13 Jbeta primers. Clones were read by immunoSEQ multiplex PCR, and TCRdb kept only the in-frame ones, dropping some. The sample has about 140,000 clones; approximately 82% are singletons. These data are taken from a study of cytomegalovirus exposure and HLA in healthy donors. Overall study findings and caveats: Using the classifier, cytomegalovirus status was reportedly diagnosed with high specificity and sensitivity.

Germline V gene sequence: CDR1 SGHDN, CDR2 FVKESK. V dropped 0 bases and J dropped 2 bases, with 11 bases sitting between them. The CDR3 extends over 15 amino acids. The clonotype comes from a man younger than 40 in good health and CMV-seropositive. The sequencing sample was made of PBMCs. The chain carries TRBV14 and TRBJ2-7; D uncertain. As DNA, the CDR3 is TGTGCCAGCAGCCAAGAGGGCCATCGTACCTACGAGCAGTACTTC. Translated, it gives CASSQEGHRTYEQYF.